The 25 T cell receptor beta chains presented below share a single source sample, sequenced in a study of cytomegalovirus exposure and HLA in healthy donors. Sequencing was performed with immunoSEQ multiplex PCR; in TCRdb, only in-frame clones are kept and a portion is missing. The data contain 250,000 or so clones, roughly nine tenths of them singletons. What was sequenced was PBMCs. The receptors were gathered from a man between 18 and 29 years old in good health and CMV-seropositive.

V usage is TRBV7-6 and J usage is TRBJ2-2, with D uncertain. CDR1 SGHVS and CDR2 FNYEAQ come from the germline V gene. The germline V and J ends were trimmed by 6 bases and 3 bases, with 17 bases remaining between them. The CDR3 contains 16 residues. Written as DNA, the CDR3 is TGTGCCAGCAGTCTTACGCGGAGCCCGTACACCGGGGAGCTGTTTTTT. This gives the protein CASSLTRSPYTGELFF.

The chain recombines TRBV15 with TRBJ2-1; D is unresolved. The V and J ends lost 0 bases and 6 bases respectively, with 0 bases between them. Germline values: CDR1 LNHNV, CDR2 YYDKDF (reference sequence). The CDR3 runs 11 residues. CDR3 nucleotides: TGTGCCACCAGCAGAGACAATGAGCAGTTCTTC. Protein: CATSRDNEQFF.

This clone has just one count. CDR3 sequence reads: CAWSVHWDRKDQPQHF. The CDR3 coding sequence is TGTGCCTGGAGTGTACACTGGGACAGGAAGGATCAGCCCCAGCATTTT. The J gene is TRBJ1-5, the V gene TRBV30; 8 nucleotides align to TRBD1. The V and J ends lost 0 bases and 5 bases, in that order; junction bases with no gene match: 9. The germline V gene has CDR1 GTSNPN and CDR2 SVGIG (reference sequence). The CDR3 has 16 amino acids.

Here the CDR3 DNA reads TGTGCCTGGACCTGGATGAACACCGGGGAGCTGTTTTTT. It codes for CAWTWMNTGELFF. The chain combines TRBV30 with TRBJ2-2; the D is unclear. V gave up 4 bases and J gave up 1 base, with 7 bases separating them. The length of the CDR3 is 13 residues. Germline V gene data show CDR1 as GTSNPN and CDR2 as SVGIG (reference sequence).

The rearrangement joins TRBV7-2 to TRBJ1-5, with TRBD1 as a possible D gene (6 bases). This CDR3 has 15 amino acids. Germline values: CDR1 SGHTA, CDR2 FQGNSA. The V gene lost 0 bases and the J gene lost 3 bases, with 9 bases spanning the gap. The CDR3 DNA follows: TGTGCCAGCAGCTTAGCCAGGGGTGACAATCAGCCCCAGCATTTT. Translated, it gives CASSLARGDNQPQHF.

This chain connects TRBV27 to TRBJ2-3; 8 bases agree with TRBD2. The V segment lost 6 bases and the J segment 5 bases; nucleotides outside the gene matches: 13. From germline, CDR1 is MNHEY and CDR2 SMNVEV (reference sequence). The CDR3 is 16 residues long. CDR3 in amino acids: CASRLLGTRAGDTQYF. CDR3 nucleotides: TGTGCCAGCAGACTCTTAGGGACTAGGGCAGGAGATACGCAGTATTTT.

The chain carries TRBV4-1 and TRBJ1-5; a weak D match, TRBD1 (6 bases). The V gene lost 2 bases and the J gene lost 1 base, with 12 bases spanning the gap. The CDR3 has 16 residues. Germline V lookup: CDR1 MGHRA, CDR2 YSYEKL. The CDR3 bases are TGCGCCAGCAGCCAACCACAGGGACGGAGCAATCAGCCCCAGCATTTT. Amino acid sequence: CASSQPQGRSNQPQHF.

The rearrangement uses TRBV9 and TRBJ2-3, with D unclear. This CDR3 has 12 amino acids. Germline lookup yields CDR1 SGDLS and CDR2 YYNGEE. Between the trimmed V and J ends, which lost 0 bases and 9 bases, there was a span of 8 bases. CDR3 in DNA: TGTGCCAGCAGCGTAGTAACCGGGACGCAGTATTTT. Translating it yields CASSVVTGTQYF. The full variable domain, in which reference TRBV9 and TRBJ2-3 provide the parts outside the CDR3, is DSGVTQTPKHLITATGQRVTLRCSPRSGDLSVYWYQQSLDQGLQFLIQYYNGEERAKGNILERFSAQQFPDLHSELNLSSLELGDSALYFCASSVVTGTQYFGPGTRLTVL.

The gene calls are TRBV5-1 and TRBJ2-7, with D hard to call. Germline V gene data show CDR1 as SGHRS and CDR2 as YFSETQ. The V and J ends lost 5 bases and 3 bases respectively, with 12 bases between them. The CDR3 runs to 13 residues. The chain's CDR3 is CASRETDIYEQYF. CDR3 sequence (DNA): TGCGCCAGCAGGGAGACTGACATCTACGAGCAGTACTTC.

This sequence joins TRBV7-9 and TRBJ1-2; the D is unclear. Germline V CDR1 and CDR2: SEHNR, FQNEAQ (reference sequence). Trimming pared 4 bases from V and 2 bases from J, leaving 8 bases between. This CDR3 contains 13 residues. The CDR3 is CASSSTDNYGYTF. CDR3 DNA: TGTGCCAGCAGCTCGACGGACAACTATGGCTACACCTTC.

V and J are TRBV6-5 and TRBJ2-7; D may be TRBD2 (6 bases). Germline V gene data show CDR1 as MNHEY and CDR2 as SVGAGI. Trimming left V 3 bases short and J 5 bases short, with 17 bases between. The length of the CDR3 is 15 residues. The chain's CDR3 is CASSYGGRSVNEQYF. As DNA, the CDR3 is TGTGCCAGCAGTTATGGGGGGAGGAGTGTCAACGAGCAGTACTTC.

V gene TRBV5-6 combines with J gene TRBJ1-1; D remains unclear. The CDR3 is 11 residues long. Germline V gene sequence: CDR1 SGHDT, CDR2 YYEEEE. V lost 3 bases, J lost 13 bases, and 13 bases lay in between. CDR3 DNA sequence: TGTGCCAGCAGCTCGTATGACCAGGTTTTCTTT. This codes for CASSSYDQVFF.

V gene TRBV5-4 combines with J gene TRBJ2-3, with TRBD1 matching 7 bases. The CDR3 runs to 16 residues. V lost 0 bases and J lost 2; bases outside the gene matches: 6. Germline V gene sequence: CDR1 SGHNT, CDR2 YYREEE (reference sequence). Here the CDR3 DNA reads TGTGCCAGCAGCTTGGGGGCCCAGGGGGTCACAGATACGCAGTATTTT. Translated: CASSLGAQGVTDTQYF.

The chain couples TRBV6-1 to TRBJ2-2; D not certain. Between the trimmed V and J ends, which lost 6 bases and 0 bases, there was a span of 5 bases. Germline V lookup: CDR1 MNHNS, CDR2 SASEGT. The CDR3 has 13 amino acids. CDR3 sequence (DNA): TGTGCCAGCAGAGCTACGAACACCGGGGAGCTGTTTTTT. Translating it yields CASRATNTGELFF.

The CDR3 reads CASSPRPRQGPGNTIYF. In DNA form, the CDR3 reads TGTGCCAGCAGCCCCCGACCTCGACAGGGGCCTGGAAACACCATATATTTT. The chain employs TRBV7-9 and TRBJ1-3, with 8 bases aligning to TRBD1. The CDR3 runs to 17 residues. The V gene's germline CDR1 is SEHNR and CDR2 FQNEAQ (reference sequence). The trim removed 5 bases at V and 2 bases at J, leaving 11 bases unmatched. Looking up the rest from reference TRBV7-9 and TRBJ1-3 gives the full variable domain: DTGVSQNPRHKITKRGQNVTFRCDPISEHNRLYWYRQTLGQGPEFLTYFQNEAQLEKSRLLSDRFSAERPKGSFSTLEIQRTEQGDSAMYLCASSPRPRQGPGNTIYFGEGSWLTVV.

This clone has a single count. The chain recombines TRBV5-6 with TRBJ2-1; 9 nucleotides match TRBD2. This CDR3 is 14 amino acids long. With 1 base clipped from V and 9 bases from J, the junction kept 5 bases outside the gene matches. Germline values: CDR1 SGHDT, CDR2 YYEEEE. The CDR3 coding sequence is TGTGCCAGCAGCTTGATAGCGGGAGTAGGTGAGCAGTTCTTC. Protein sequence: CASSLIAGVGEQFF.

The V and J genes are TRBV30 and TRBJ2-1; D not resolved. In germline, CDR1 is GTSNPN, CDR2 SVGIG (reference sequence). Trimming removed 2 bases at V and 9 bases at J, with 11 bases between. The CDR3 runs 12 residues. The CDR3 sequence: CAWSNAIGEQFF. The DNA of the CDR3 is TGTGCCTGGAGTAACGCCATCGGTGAGCAGTTCTTC.

The genes are TRBV28 and TRBJ2-3; D may match TRBD1 or TRBD2 (5 bases each). This CDR3 contains 13 residues. V was clipped by 6 bases and J by 7 bases, with 14 bases between them. CDR1 is MDHEN and CDR2 is SYDVKM in the germline V gene. The CDR3 nucleotides are TGTGCCAGCAGCGGGACCCCAGAGTATACGCAGTATTTT. Translated: CASSGTPEYTQYF.

The chain is built from TRBV30 and TRBJ2-7, with no clear D. The germline V and J ends were trimmed by 5 bases and 2 bases, with 25 bases remaining between them. Germline-derived CDR1 and CDR2 are GTSNPN and SVGIG (reference sequence). The CDR3 spans 17 residues. CDR3 protein: CAWSTRAGSYGTYEQYF. CDR3 in DNA: TGTGCCTGGTCAACTCGGGCTGGGTCTTACGGAACCTACGAGCAGTACTTC.

The chain couples TRBV30 to TRBJ1-1; D not certain. Germline CDR1 reads GTSNPN; CDR2 reads SVGIG (reference sequence). The CDR3 extends over 14 amino acids. The V end was cut by 2 bases, the J end by 6 bases, with 16 bases between. CDR3 protein: CAWSRVQIVAEAFF. Written as DNA, the CDR3 is TGTGCCTGGAGTCGAGTACAGATTGTGGCTGAAGCTTTCTTT.

This clone was detected only once. The rearrangement joins TRBV4-1 to TRBJ2-2; TRBD2 aligns across 10 bases. The CDR3 has 16 residues. The germline V gene has CDR1 MGHRA and CDR2 YSYEKL. V dropped 2 bases and J dropped 7; count of bases not matched to a gene: 7. For the CDR3, the DNA is TGCGCCAGCAGCCAACGCGACGGGACTAGCGTCGGGGAGCTGTTTTTT. Amino acid sequence: CASSQRDGTSVGELFF.

The genes are TRBV2 and TRBJ1-5; no clear D gene. With 7 bases removed from V and 5 bases from J, the gap between germline ends came to 15 bases. The CDR3 length is 14 residues. Germline CDR1 and CDR2: SNHLY and FYNNEI. The CDR3 is CASNPGRKDQPQHF. The CDR3 DNA reads TGTGCCAGCAACCCGGGCCGTAAGGATCAGCCCCAGCATTTT.

In its sample, this clone was seen a few times. V usage is TRBV29-1 and J usage is TRBJ2-3; D call uncertain. The CDR3 is 13 amino acids. CDR1 is SQVTM, CDR2 ANQGSEA, per germline. V was trimmed by 2 bases and J by 1 base, leaving 7 bases between them. Written as DNA, the CDR3 is TGCAGCGTTGAACGTCGGGGCACAGATACGCAGTATTTT. Protein: CSVERRGTDTQYF.

The chain links TRBV29-1 to TRBJ2-5; maybe TRBD2 (5 bases). The V gene lost 4 bases and the J gene lost 2 bases, with 5 bases spanning the gap. Germline V gene lookup returns CDR1 SQVTM and CDR2 ANQGSEA. The CDR3 has 11 residues. The CDR3 region has the DNA TGCAGCGTTGCGGGGCAAGAGACCCAGTACTTC. Translated, it gives CSVAGQETQYF.

This chain connects TRBV10-2 to TRBJ1-5; the D gene is possibly TRBD1 (5 bases). CDR3 size: 13 residues. Germline CDR1 WSHSY, CDR2 SAAADI. Trimming shortened V by 6 bases and J by 6 bases, and 12 bases separated the two germline ends. Here the CDR3 reads CASSRSQGQPQHF. As DNA, the CDR3 is TGCGCCAGCAGCCGATCCCAGGGTCAGCCCCAGCATTTT.